The clone carrying this T cell receptor (beta chain) has a handful of counts. The junction does not match germline at one end; this may be a read error. TCRdb passed the PCR reads through MiXCR, listing each CDR3 protein once. The repertoire has 85,000 to 90,000 distinct CDR3 sequences, around 17% of them found once; the top ten carry about 0.85%. The entry originates in a study of molecular identifiers for immune sequencing clone quantification. This clonotype was obtained from a human donor in good health. Some libraries in this study had Jurkat cell RNA spiked in. The sample was naive CD8+ T cells from blood, with Jurkat cell RNA spiked in. Subset indicated: FACS-sorted CD8+CD4-CCR7+CD45RA+ naive T cells.

CDR3 region: CASSPRDLYNEQLF. In DNA, the CDR3 is TGCGCCAGCAGCCCGCGCGATTTATACAATGAGCAGCTCTTC. The chain links TRBV4-3 to TRBJ2-1; D is unresolved. The CDR3 sequence is 14 residues long. CDR1 and CDR2 from the germline V gene are LGHNA and YSLEER.